The 18 T cell receptor beta chains given below trace back to one sample, sequenced in a study of breast tumors, draining lymph nodes, adjacent tissues. Breast cancer patients provided tissue from their axillary draining lymph nodes. Via MiXCR, TCRdb re-called the multiplex PCR reads, giving one row per CDR3 protein. The table has about 200,000 distinct CDR3 sequences, approximately 33% seen once. What was sequenced was axillary lymph node tissue. Receptors were obtained from a female donor with breast cancer. Some clones in this sample may be carry-over from other donors' samples.

This clonotype occurred many times. The V gene is TRBV4-1, the J gene TRBJ1-6, with a tentative D call TRBD1 (6 bases). Germline V lookup: CDR1 MGHRA, CDR2 YSYEKL. V lost 4 bases and J 9 bases, leaving 16 bases between the germline ends. The CDR3 has 15 residues. For the CDR3, the DNA is TGCGCCAGCAGCCCACTTGGGGGGGCCGGTTCACCCCTCCACTTT. Amino acids: CASSPLGGAGSPLHF.

V gene TRBV11-2 combines with J gene TRBJ2-4; TRBD1 might be the D (6 bases). The V gene lost 5 bases and the J gene lost 0 bases, with 14 bases spanning the gap. The CDR3 sequence is 16 residues long. CDR1 and CDR2 (germline): SGHAT, FQNNGV. The CDR3 bases are TGTGCCAGCAGCGGGGGACAAGTACTAGCCAAAAACATTCAGTACTTC. It translates to CASSGGQVLAKNIQYF.

On this clonotype: This likely comes from a read error, as the CDR3 has no conserved phenylalanine or tryptophan at its end. It is unclear where the CDR3 begins or ends on the DNA, so no DNA is shown, and the CDR3 is as TCRdb lists it. This chain connects TRBV2 to TRBJ2-3. From its first to its last residue, the CDR3 has 14 amino acids. Germline CDR1 is SNHLY and CDR2 is FYNNEI. The chain's CDR3 is CASFNRLAQIRSQS.

This clonotype showed up just a few times. The V call is TRBV6-2 or TRBV6-3, the J call TRBJ2-7, with a possible D match to TRBD2 (5 bases). V lost 1 base and J 0 bases, leaving 10 bases between the germline ends. Germline values: CDR1 MNHEY, CDR2 SVGEGT. CDR3 length equals 15 residues. DNA for the CDR3: TGTGCCAGCAGTTACTTGACGGGGTCCTCCTACGAGCAGTACTTC. Its translation: CASSYLTGSSYEQYF.

In this sample, this clonotype turned up many times. The genes are TRBV5-1 and TRBJ2-5; D is possibly TRBD1 (6 bases). This CDR3 region has 16 residues. V was clipped by 0 bases and J by 4 bases, with 16 bases between them. Germline V gives CDR1 SGHRS, CDR2 YFSETQ. The CDR3 DNA is TGCGCCAGCAGCTTGGGGGGACAAATGGACCTAGAGACCCAGTACTTC. This encodes CASSLGGQMDLETQYF.

The chain joins TRBV3-1 to TRBJ2-7, with 8 bases identical to TRBD2. CDR3 length equals 16 residues. CDR1 is LGHDT and CDR2 is YNNKEL in the germline V gene (reference sequence). The V and J ends lost 4 bases and 3 bases, in that order; junction bases with no gene match: 11. The CDR3, as DNA: TGTGCCAGCAGCCCCCCCATCGCCGGGACTAGCTACGAGCAGTACTTC. Amino acid sequence: CASSPPIAGTSYEQYF.

The table lists this clonotype with a few counts. V usage is TRBV7-9 and J usage is TRBJ1-1; TRBD1 matches 8 bases. Germline V gene sequence: CDR1 SEHNR, CDR2 FQNEAQ (reference sequence). The CDR3 runs 13 residues. V was clipped by 3 bases and J by 3 bases; unmatched bases: 0. CDR3 in DNA: TGTGCCAGCAGCTTGACAGGGGACACTGAAGCTTTCTTT. Translated: CASSLTGDTEAFF.

This clonotype appeared many times. The V call is TRBV7-9, the J call TRBJ1-2; D perhaps matches TRBD1 (5 bases). Trimming took 1 base from V and 7 from J, leaving 7 bases between them. The CDR3 length is 12 residues. Per the germline V gene, CDR1 is SEHNR and CDR2 is FQNEAQ (reference sequence). The CDR3 loop reads CASSLVGGGYTF. Here the CDR3 DNA reads TGTGCCAGCAGCTTAGTTGGGGGTGGCTACACCTTC.

Ten or more counts support this clonotype. This chain joins TRBV14 and TRBJ2-1, with TRBD2 as a possible D gene (7 bases). Germline assignment: CDR1 SGHDN and CDR2 FVKESK. CDR3 length: 14 residues. The V gene lost 6 bases and the J gene lost 9 bases, with 18 bases spanning the gap. This CDR3 reads CASRGGGSLVEQFF. CDR3 bases: TGTGCCAGCAGGGGAGGGGGTTCTCTTGTTGAGCAGTTCTTC.

This clonotype was detected ten times or more. The chain links TRBV20-1 to TRBJ2-2, with D possibly TRBD1 on 5 matching bases. The CDR3 has 17 residues. Trimming pared 0 bases from V and 0 bases from J, leaving 14 bases between. Germline CDR1 and CDR2: DFQATT and SNEGSKA (reference sequence). This CDR3 reads CSARDQAQGSNTGELFF. The CDR3 DNA is TGCAGTGCTAGAGATCAGGCGCAGGGATCGAACACCGGGGAGCTGTTTTTT.

This clonotype showed up many times. The chain couples TRBV12-3 or TRBV12-4 to TRBJ1-3; D may be TRBD1 (5 bases). The CDR3 runs to 14 residues. Trimming took off 7 bases at V and 1 base at J, with 11 bases between the two ends. The CDR3, as DNA: TGTGCCAGCAACCCGACAGCATCTGGAAACACCATATATTTT. This encodes CASNPTASGNTIYF.

The J gene is TRBJ2-5, the V gene TRBV4-1, with D tentatively TRBD2 (6 bases). The V end was cut by 1 base, the J end by 5 bases, with 14 bases between. There are 15 residues in the CDR3. Per germline, CDR1 MGHRA and CDR2 YSYEKL. For the CDR3, the DNA is TGCGCCAGCAGCCAAGTTCTGGGGGGAACGGAGACCCAGTACTTC. Its protein is CASSQVLGGTETQYF.

The genes are TRBV20-1 and TRBJ1-5; D not certain. The CDR3 extends over 12 amino acids. The ends were cut back, 6 bases at V and 9 bases at J, with 15 bases in the middle. Looked up from germline, CDR1 is DFQATT and CDR2 is SNEGSKA (reference sequence). The CDR3 is CSATHGVGPQHF. The CDR3 nucleotides are TGCAGTGCAACACACGGGGTAGGGCCCCAGCATTTT.

The chain uses TRBV5-1 and TRBJ2-3; D might be TRBD1 (6 bases). V gave up 8 bases and J gave up 4 bases, with 14 bases separating them. There are 13 residues in the CDR3. The V gene's germline CDR1 is SGHRS and CDR2 YFSETQ. CDR3 coding DNA: TGCGCCAGTTCACAGGGAGCAGCAGATACGCAGTATTTT. It is translated as CASSQGAADTQYF.

This clonotype was recorded many times. The CDR3 reads CASSQQGFGTVSYEQYF. CDR3 bases: TGTGCCAGCAGTCAGCAGGGATTCGGGACAGTCTCCTACGAGCAGTACTTC. The rearrangement uses TRBV7-2 and TRBJ2-7, with TRBD1 identical over 7 bases. V shed 6 bases, J shed 0 bases, and the junction held 14 bases outside the gene matches. Germline lookup yields CDR1 SGHTA and CDR2 FQGNSA. The CDR3 length is 17 residues.

This clonotype was seen repeatedly, ten times or more. V is TRBV18 and J is TRBJ2-7; D possibly matches TRBD1 or TRBD2 (5 bases each). This CDR3 region has 15 residues. The V end lost 6 bases, the J end lost 5 bases, and 20 bases lay between the germline ends. Per germline, CDR1 KGHSH and CDR2 LQKENI. CDR3 bases: TGTGCCAGCTCCCGCGGGTACAGGTACGAGCACGAGCAGTACTTC. Protein product: CASSRGYRYEHEQYF. The full variable domain, rest sourced from reference TRBV18 and TRBJ2-7, is NAGVMQNPRHLVRRRGQEARLRCSPMKGHSHVYWYRQLPEEGLKFMVYLQKENIIDESGMPKERFSAEFPKEGPSILRIQQVVRGDSAAYFCASSRGYRYEHEQYFGPGTRLTVT.

At least ten counts were recorded for this clonotype. The rearrangement uses TRBV20-1 and TRBJ2-1; no clear D. V shed 0 bases and J shed 12 bases, with 15 bases lying between them. The CDR3 consists of 13 residues. Germline values: CDR1 DFQATT, CDR2 SNEGSKA (reference sequence). The CDR3 spells CSARDSSVRRQFF. The CDR3 region has the DNA TGCAGTGCTAGAGATAGTAGTGTGCGGAGGCAGTTCTTC.

The sample holds many counts of this clonotype. V is TRBV20-1 and J is TRBJ2-3, with 11 bases identical to TRBD2. Trimming cost V 1 base and J 3 bases; bases outside gene matches: 6. Germline lookup yields CDR1 DFQATT and CDR2 SNEGSKA (reference sequence). The CDR3 has 16 amino acids. The DNA of the CDR3 is TGCAGTGCTAGAGCTAGCGGGGGGACTCGGACAGATACGCAGTATTTT. Amino acids: CSARASGGTRTDTQYF.